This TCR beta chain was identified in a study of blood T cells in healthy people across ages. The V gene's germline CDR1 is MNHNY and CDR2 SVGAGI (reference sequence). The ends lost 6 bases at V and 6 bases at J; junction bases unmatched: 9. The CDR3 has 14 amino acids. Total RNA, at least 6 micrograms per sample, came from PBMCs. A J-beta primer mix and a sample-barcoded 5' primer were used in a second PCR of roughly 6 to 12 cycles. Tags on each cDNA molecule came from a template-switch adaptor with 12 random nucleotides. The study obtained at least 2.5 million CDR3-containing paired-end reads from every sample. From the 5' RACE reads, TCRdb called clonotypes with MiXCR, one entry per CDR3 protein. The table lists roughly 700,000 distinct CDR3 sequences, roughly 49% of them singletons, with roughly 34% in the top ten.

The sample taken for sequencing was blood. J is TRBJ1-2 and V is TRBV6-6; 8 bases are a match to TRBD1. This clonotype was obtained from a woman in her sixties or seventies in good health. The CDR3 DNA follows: TGTGCCAGCAGCCTTGGACAGGGTATCGATGGCTACACCTTC. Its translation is CASSLGQGIDGYTF.